One sample yielded the 24 T cell receptor beta chains listed below, sequenced in a study of blood T cell repertoires in COVID-19. Clones were read by immunoSEQ multiplex PCR, and TCRdb kept only the in-frame ones, dropping some. The sample shows 130,000 to 150,000 clones, more than 80% of them seen only once. The sequencing input was peripheral blood. These receptors came from a man younger than 35 with COVID-19, enrolled during active disease.

The chain is built from TRBV20-1 and TRBJ2-1; D not resolved. Trimming left V 6 bases short and J 6 bases short, with 6 bases between. The CDR3 is 10 residues long. Germline V CDR1 and CDR2: DFQATT, SNEGSKA (reference sequence). The DNA of the CDR3 is TGCAGTGCCAACAGCAATGAGCAGTTCTTC. Amino acid sequence: CSANSNEQFF.

J is TRBJ2-2 and V is TRBV15, with D maybe TRBD2 (5 bases). V was shortened by 3 bases and J by 6 bases, with 17 bases between the two germline ends. The CDR3 sequence is 16 residues long. In germline, CDR1 is LNHNV, CDR2 YYDKDF (reference sequence). CDR3 protein: CATSSVSSYGAGELFF. The CDR3 DNA reads TGTGCCACCAGCAGTGTCAGCTCATACGGGGCCGGGGAGCTGTTTTTT.

DNA for the CDR3: TGCGCCAGCAGCCAAGTTTCAGGGAACACTGAAGCTTTCTTT. It codes for CASSQVSGNTEAFF. The genes are TRBV4-3 and TRBJ1-1, with no clear D. From germline, CDR1 is LGHNA and CDR2 YSLEER. V was clipped by 1 base and J by 1 base, with 7 bases between them. The CDR3 totals 14 residues.

This clone was counted once. The chain uses TRBV6-2 or TRBV6-3 and TRBJ2-3, with 9 bases aligning to TRBD1. Germline V gene data show CDR1 as MNHEY and CDR2 as SVGEGT. The CDR3 covers 16 residues. J lost 1 base, V lost 2 bases, and 4 bases had no gene match. The CDR3 protein is CASSYLGQGGTDTQYF. CDR3 bases: TGTGCCAGCAGTTACCTGGGACAGGGAGGCACAGATACGCAGTATTTT.

This CDR3 reads CASSSGTTYGYTF. CDR3 DNA sequence: TGTGCCAGCAGTTCCGGGACAACCTATGGCTACACCTTC. J is TRBJ1-2 and V is TRBV28, with D possibly TRBD1 on 6 matching bases. V shed 4 bases and J shed 4 bases, with 10 bases lying between them. In germline, CDR1 is MDHEN, CDR2 SYDVKM. The CDR3 contains 13 residues.

This chain connects TRBV9 to TRBJ2-3; 7 bases are shared with TRBD2. The CDR3 covers 17 residues. V lost 4 bases to trimming and J lost 5 bases; unmatched junction nucleotides: 16. CDR1 and CDR2 (germline): SGDLS, YYNGEE. The CDR3 DNA reads TGTGCCAGCAGCCCAAGGGTTGCGGGAGCGACCATAGATACGCAGTATTTT. Protein sequence: CASSPRVAGATIDTQYF. Looking up the rest from reference TRBV9 and TRBJ2-3 gives the full variable domain: DSGVTQTPKHLITATGQRVTLRCSPRSGDLSVYWYQQSLDQGLQFLIQYYNGEERAKGNILERFSAQQFPDLHSELNLSSLELGDSALYFCASSPRVAGATIDTQYFGPGTRLTVL.

The genes are TRBV24-1 and TRBJ2-1, with TRBD1 matching 8 bases. The CDR3 contains 16 residues. V was clipped by 1 base and J by 8 bases; unmatched bases: 9. In germline, CDR1 is KGHDR, CDR2 SFDVKD. In DNA form, the CDR3 reads TGTGCCACCAGTGATTTAAGGGGCAGGGGGCTCGATGAGCAGTTCTTC. Encoded protein: CATSDLRGRGLDEQFF.

The chain links TRBV27 to TRBJ2-7; tentative D call: TRBD1 (5 bases). Between the trimmed V and J ends, which lost 8 bases and 3 bases, there was a span of 17 bases. The CDR3 runs 14 residues. From germline, CDR1 is MNHEY and CDR2 SMNVEV (reference sequence). CDR3 bases: TGTGCCAGCCGCCGGGTCCTAGGGGACTACGAGCAGTACTTC. This gives the protein CASRRVLGDYEQYF.

The rearrangement uses TRBV5-8 and TRBJ2-4, with 12 bases that match TRBD2. The junction had 6 bases not matched to a gene; V was cut back by 2 bases and J by 3 bases. This CDR3 has 17 amino acids. Germline loops: CDR1 SGHTS, CDR2 YDEGEE. In DNA, the CDR3 is TGTGCCAGCAGCTTTTTTCTAGCGGGAGGGGTCAAAAACATTCAGTACTTC. Protein product: CASSFFLAGGVKNIQYF.

Written as DNA, the CDR3 is TGTGCCAGCATCGGAATCCCCACTAGCGGGAGGGCCGCAGATACGCAGTATTTT. Translating it yields CASIGIPTSGRAADTQYF. This chain links TRBV11-2 with TRBJ2-3, with 13 bases that match TRBD2. The V gene end was trimmed by 7 bases and the J gene end by 4 bases; junction bases not matched to a gene: 14. Germline V lookup: CDR1 SGHAT, CDR2 FQNNGV. The CDR3 covers 18 residues.

This chain joins TRBV5-1 and TRBJ2-6; 9 bases are shared with TRBD1. V shed 4 bases and J 0 bases; nucleotides not matched to a gene: 11. Germline V gene data show CDR1 as SGHRS and CDR2 as YFSETQ. This CDR3 region has 19 residues. The CDR3 bases are TGCGCCAGCAGCCATTCCGGGACAGGGCTCCACTCTGGGGCCAACGTCCTGACTTTC. Its translation is CASSHSGTGLHSGANVLTF.

The chain carries TRBV27 and TRBJ2-1; 7 bases agree with TRBD1. V trimming: 6 bases; J trimming: 9 bases; junction bases outside the gene matches: 5. The V gene's germline CDR1 is MNHEY and CDR2 SMNVEV (reference sequence). This CDR3 has 12 residues. The CDR3 region has the DNA TGTGCCAGCAGAACAGGGGCCATTGAGCAGTTCTTC. It yields the protein CASRTGAIEQFF.

J is TRBJ2-7 and V is TRBV28; TRBD1 is a possible D gene (6 bases). The CDR3 consists of 15 residues. Trimming removed 3 bases at V and 0 bases at J, with 12 bases between. Per germline, CDR1 MDHEN and CDR2 SYDVKM. The CDR3 protein is CASSLVDRFSYEQYF. CDR3 bases: TGTGCCAGCAGTTTGGTAGACAGGTTCTCCTACGAGCAGTACTTC.

The chain couples TRBV2 to TRBJ1-6; 8 bases match TRBD1. Trimming cost V 6 bases and J 11 bases; bases outside gene matches: 12. CDR3 size: 15 residues. The germline gives CDR1 SNHLY, CDR2 FYNNEI. The CDR3 bases are TGTGCCAGCAGACGGACAGGGCCTAGGGGGACACCCCTCCACTTT. Protein product: CASRRTGPRGTPLHF.

The chain recombines TRBV9 with TRBJ2-1; the D gene is possibly TRBD2 (5 bases). This CDR3 is 13 amino acids long. Germline V CDR1 and CDR2: SGDLS, YYNGEE. V was clipped by 6 bases and J by 5 bases, with 12 bases between them. The CDR3 DNA sequence: TGTGCCAGCACCCTGGGGAGTAACAATGAGCAGTTCTTC. Protein: CASTLGSNNEQFF.

The genes are TRBV29-1 and TRBJ2-1, with 10 bases lining up with TRBD2. Germline V gene lookup returns CDR1 SQVTM and CDR2 ANQGSEA. J lost 7 bases, V lost 4 bases, and 7 bases had no gene match. The CDR3 length is 14 residues. CDR3: CSVVISGRNNEQFF. The CDR3 DNA reads TGCAGCGTTGTGATTAGCGGGAGGAATAATGAGCAGTTCTTC.

The chain joins TRBV9 to TRBJ2-1; D unclear. Trimming took off 4 bases at V and 5 bases at J, with 13 bases between the two ends. The germline V gene encodes CDR1 SGDLS and CDR2 YYNGEE. There are 14 residues in the CDR3. In DNA form, the CDR3 reads TGTGCCAGCAGCTCTAAGACGGAGAACAATGAGCAGTTCTTC. Residues: CASSSKTENNEQFF.

The chain has TRBV5-4 and TRBJ2-1, with D uncertain. Germline V gives CDR1 SGHNT, CDR2 YYREEE (reference sequence). The CDR3 is made up of 14 amino acids. Trimming took 2 bases from V and 4 from J, leaving 10 bases between them. The CDR3 sequence is CASSFETPYNEQFF. The CDR3 DNA reads as TGTGCCAGCAGCTTTGAGACTCCGTACAATGAGCAGTTCTTC.

The gene calls are TRBV28 and TRBJ2-3, with 16 positions matching TRBD2. Germline V gene sequence: CDR1 MDHEN, CDR2 SYDVKM. With 4 bases clipped from V and 4 bases from J, the junction kept 11 bases outside the gene matches. The CDR3 extends over 19 amino acids. The CDR3 nucleotides are TGTGCCAGCAGTTCCTACCCGGGACTAGCGGGAGGGCCCGCAGATACGCAGTATTTT. Translation gives CASSSYPGLAGGPADTQYF.

This clone was observed a few times. The J gene is TRBJ2-2, the V gene TRBV23-1; weak D call: TRBD1 (6 bases). TRBV23-1 is labeled an ORF, and its function is uncertain. The CDR3 contains 15 residues. Trimming took off 7 bases at V and 4 bases at J, with 16 bases between the two ends. DNA for the CDR3: TGCGCCAGCACCATAGAAGGACAGATCACCGGGGAGCTGTTTTTT. Its translation is CASTIEGQITGELFF.

This chain uses TRBV5-4 with TRBJ2-7; no definite D call. V was clipped by 2 bases and J by 0 bases, with 12 bases between them. The length of the CDR3 is 15 residues. The germline gives CDR1 SGHNT, CDR2 YYREEE (reference sequence). The CDR3 loop reads CASSLGGSDSYEQYF. The CDR3 bases are TGTGCCAGCAGCTTAGGCGGCTCTGACTCCTACGAGCAGTACTTC.

The rearrangement uses TRBV4-3 and TRBJ1-6, with TRBD1 as a possible D gene (6 bases). The V and J ends lost 4 bases and 14 bases respectively, with 21 bases between them. The CDR3 has 15 residues. From germline, CDR1 is LGHNA and CDR2 YSLEER. CDR3 protein: CASSRVLRDILSLHF. Written as DNA, the CDR3 is TGCGCCAGCAGCCGAGTACTTCGGGACATTCTTTCCCTCCACTTT.

The rearrangement links TRBV4-3 to TRBJ2-5; 8 bases line up with TRBD2. The germline V gene has CDR1 LGHNA and CDR2 YSLEER. V lost 1 base and J lost 5; bases outside the gene matches: 0. The CDR3 is 13 residues long. This CDR3 is CASSQGLAETQYF. CDR3 sequence (DNA): TGCGCCAGCAGCCAAGGACTAGCGGAGACCCAGTACTTC.

The chain couples TRBV20-1 to TRBJ2-7, with D unresolved. V shed 3 bases and J shed 2 bases, with 5 bases lying between them. CDR1 is DFQATT, CDR2 SNEGSKA, per germline (reference sequence). There are 11 residues in the CDR3. The CDR3 region is CSARQTYEQYF. CDR3 coding DNA: TGCAGTGCTAGGCAGACCTACGAGCAGTACTTC.